A single T cell receptor (beta chain) is shown here with its context. Its cognate antigen is unknown. This record comes from a study of shared clonotypes between healthy human individuals. Study results and caveats: Sampling used blood alone; tissue repertoires probably differ. Large depth notwithstanding, sorted-subset sequencing proved incomplete by rarefaction. Among donors, clonotype sharing was expected to be affected by sequencing depth.

Repertoires were generated with immunoSEQ multiplex PCR, while TCRdb's copy carries only in-frame clones and drops some. The profile shows about a million clones, approximately 72% of them singletons. The length of the CDR3 is 14 residues. Trimming stripped 4 bases from V and 4 bases from J, with 12 bases between. CDR1 and CDR2 from the germline V gene are SGHNT and YYREEE (reference sequence). This TCR came from a man aged 18 to 29 in good health. The chain carries TRBV5-4 and TRBJ1-5; no clear D. Sequencing was done on a sample of memory CD4+ T cells sorted from blood. Subset here: CD45RA-negative fraction. CDR3 sequence (DNA): TGTGCCAGCAGCCTTGGTGGGGTAAATCAGCCCCAGCATTTT. Amino acid sequence: CASSLGGVNQPQHF.